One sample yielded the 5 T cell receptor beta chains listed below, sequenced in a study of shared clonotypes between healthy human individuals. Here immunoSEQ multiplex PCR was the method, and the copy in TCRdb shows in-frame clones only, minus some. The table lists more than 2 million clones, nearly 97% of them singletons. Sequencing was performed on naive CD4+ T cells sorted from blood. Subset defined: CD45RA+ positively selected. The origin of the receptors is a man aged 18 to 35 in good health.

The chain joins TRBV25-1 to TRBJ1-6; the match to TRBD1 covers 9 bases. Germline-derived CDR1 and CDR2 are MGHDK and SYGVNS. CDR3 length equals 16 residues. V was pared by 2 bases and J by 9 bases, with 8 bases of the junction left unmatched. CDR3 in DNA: TGTGCCAGCAGTGAACCGATACCGGGACAGGGTTCACCCCTCCACTTT. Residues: CASSEPIPGQGSPLHF.

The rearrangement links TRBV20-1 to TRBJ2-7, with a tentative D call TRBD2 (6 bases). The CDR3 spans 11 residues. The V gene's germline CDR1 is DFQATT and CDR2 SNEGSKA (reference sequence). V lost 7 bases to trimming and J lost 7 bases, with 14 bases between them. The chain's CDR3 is CSVGPEGEQYF. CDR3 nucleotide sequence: TGCAGTGTAGGGCCGGAGGGAGAGCAGTACTTC.

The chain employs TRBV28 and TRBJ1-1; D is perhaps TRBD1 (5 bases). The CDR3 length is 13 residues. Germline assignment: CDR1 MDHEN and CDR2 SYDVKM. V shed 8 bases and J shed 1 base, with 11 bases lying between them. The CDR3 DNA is TGTGCCAGCGGTAGCGGGACGAACACTGAAGCTTTCTTT. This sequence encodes CASGSGTNTEAFF. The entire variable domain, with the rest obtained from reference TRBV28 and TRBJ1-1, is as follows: DVKVTQSSRYLVKRTGEKVFLECVQDMDHENMFWYRQDPGLGLRLIYFSYDVKMKEKGDIPEGYSVSREKKERFSLILESASTNQTSMYLCASGSGTNTEAFFGQGTRLTVV.

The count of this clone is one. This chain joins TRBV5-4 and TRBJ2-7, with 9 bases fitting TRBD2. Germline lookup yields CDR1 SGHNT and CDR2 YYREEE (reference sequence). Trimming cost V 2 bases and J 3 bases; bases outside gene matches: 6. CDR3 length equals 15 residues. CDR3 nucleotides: TGTGCCAGCAGCTTCGCCGGGACTAGCCTCTACGAGCAGTACTTC. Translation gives CASSFAGTSLYEQYF.

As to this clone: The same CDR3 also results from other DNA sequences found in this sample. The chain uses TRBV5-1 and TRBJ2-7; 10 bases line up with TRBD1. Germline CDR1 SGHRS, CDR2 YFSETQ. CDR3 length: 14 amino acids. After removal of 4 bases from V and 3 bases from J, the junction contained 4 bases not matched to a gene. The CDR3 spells CASSDRDRGYEQYF. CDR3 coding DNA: TGCGCCAGCAGCGACCGGGACAGGGGCTACGAGCAGTACTTC.